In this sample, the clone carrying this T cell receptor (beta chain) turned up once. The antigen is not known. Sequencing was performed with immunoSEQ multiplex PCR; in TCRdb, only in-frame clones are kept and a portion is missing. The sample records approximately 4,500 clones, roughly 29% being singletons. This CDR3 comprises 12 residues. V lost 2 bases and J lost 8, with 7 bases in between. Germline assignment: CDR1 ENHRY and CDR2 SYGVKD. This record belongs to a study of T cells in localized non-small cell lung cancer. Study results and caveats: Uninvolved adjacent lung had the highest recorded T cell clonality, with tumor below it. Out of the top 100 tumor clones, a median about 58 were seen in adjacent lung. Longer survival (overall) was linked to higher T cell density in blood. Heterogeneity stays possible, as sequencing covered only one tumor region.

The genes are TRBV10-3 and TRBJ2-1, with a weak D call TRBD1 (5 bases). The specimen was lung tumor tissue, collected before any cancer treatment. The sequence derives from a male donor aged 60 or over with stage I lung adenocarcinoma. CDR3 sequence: CAISERGDEQFF. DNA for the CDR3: TGTGCCATCAGTGAGAGGGGCGATGAGCAGTTCTTC.